These 29 T cell receptor beta chains share one sample of origin, sequenced in a study of blood T cell repertoires in COVID-19. Repertoires were generated with immunoSEQ multiplex PCR, while TCRdb's copy carries only in-frame clones and drops some. The sample contains approximately 280,000 clones, approximately 88% of which appear only once. Material: peripheral blood. The origin of the receptors is a man aged 18 to 35 with active or convalescent COVID-19.

V and J are TRBV6-6 and TRBJ2-7; no clear D. V was shortened by 2 bases and J by 4 bases, with 9 bases between the two germline ends. The germline gives CDR1 MNHNY, CDR2 SVGAGI (reference sequence). This CDR3 comprises 13 residues. For the CDR3, the DNA is TGTGCCAGCAGTTACCCCACTCCGTACGAGCAGTACTTC. Protein: CASSYPTPYEQYF.

This clone occurred many times. The chain recombines TRBV7-6 with TRBJ1-2; no firm D call. This CDR3 is 16 amino acids long. Per germline, CDR1 SGHVS and CDR2 FNYEAQ. V lost 6 bases and J 4 bases, leaving 21 bases between the germline ends. Written as DNA, the CDR3 is TGTGCCAGCAGTTTGCGAGTCTCCGGGATCCCCTATGGCTACACCTTC. Translating gives CASSLRVSGIPYGYTF. The full variable domain, rest sourced from reference TRBV7-6 and TRBJ1-2, is GAGVSQSPRYKVTKRGQDVALRCDPISGHVSLYWYRQALGQGPEFLTYFNYEAQQDKSGLPNDRFSAERPEGSISTLTIQRTEQRDSAMYRCASSLRVSGIPYGYTFGSGTRLTVV.

The chain employs TRBV28 and TRBJ1-4; the D is unclear. CDR3 size: 15 residues. V was pared by 6 bases and J by 8 bases, with 19 bases between. The germline CDR1 and CDR2 sequences are MDHEN and SYDVKM. The CDR3 sequence: CASSPGASGSEKLFF. In nucleotides, the CDR3 is TGTGCCAGCAGCCCAGGTGCAAGCGGTTCGGAAAAACTGTTTTTT.

The chain recombines TRBV6-5 with TRBJ1-5; tentative D call: TRBD1 (5 bases). There are 13 residues in the CDR3. Trimming shortened V by 6 bases and J by 0 bases, and 6 bases separated the two germline ends. CDR1 is MNHEY and CDR2 is SVGAGI in the germline V gene. The CDR3 DNA follows: TGTGCCAGCAGCGGGGGTAGCAATCAGCCCCAGCATTTT. The encoded protein is CASSGGSNQPQHF.

The chain is built from TRBV5-1 and TRBJ1-2; 11 bases line up with TRBD1. The CDR3 covers 16 residues. The V gene end was trimmed by 4 bases and the J gene end by 5 bases; junction bases not matched to a gene: 10. Germline lookup yields CDR1 SGHRS and CDR2 YFSETQ. The CDR3 protein is CASSQGGQGARYGYTF. The CDR3 DNA follows: TGCGCCAGCAGCCAGGGTGGACAGGGGGCGAGGTATGGCTACACCTTC.

In DNA form, the CDR3 reads TGCGCCAGCAGCTTGGCCCTGGCGACAAGGGGGACGACCGGGGAGCTGTTTTTT. Amino acids: CASSLALATRGTTGELFF. The V call is TRBV5-1, the J call TRBJ2-2; D is perhaps TRBD1 (6 bases). The CDR3 has 18 residues. CDR1 SGHRS and CDR2 YFSETQ come from the germline V gene. Trimming cost V 0 bases and J 5 bases, with 20 bases left between them. The full variable domain, completed using reference TRBV5-1 and TRBJ2-2, is KAGVTQTPRYLIKTRGQQVTLSCSPISGHRSVSWYQQTPGQGLQFLFEYFSETQRNKGNFPGRFSGRQFSNSRSEMNVSTLELGDSALYLCASSLALATRGTTGELFFGEGSRLTVL.

The genes are TRBV9 and TRBJ1-2, with D tentatively TRBD1 (6 bases). The germline CDR1 and CDR2 sequences are SGDLS and YYNGEE. Trimming shortened V by 3 bases and J by 4 bases, and 16 bases separated the two germline ends. The CDR3 runs 15 residues. CDR3 bases: TGTGCCAGCAGCGGCGGGCGGGGGCTCCTCTATGGCTACACCTTC. This encodes CASSGGRGLLYGYTF.

For the CDR3, the DNA is TGTGCCAGCAGTCCCGATGGGGGCGCAGATACGCAGTATTTT. This codes for CASSPDGGADTQYF. The rearrangement links TRBV7-8 to TRBJ2-3; D is perhaps TRBD1 (6 bases). The CDR3 totals 14 residues. CDR1 SGHVS and CDR2 FQNEAQ come from the germline V gene. Between the trimmed V and J ends, which lost 6 bases and 4 bases, there was a span of 14 bases.

The rearrangement joins TRBV6-4 to TRBJ2-3; D is perhaps TRBD1 (5 bases). The CDR3 has 14 residues. V was cut by 3 bases and J by 2 bases, with 9 bases left in between. Germline V gene lookup returns CDR1 MRHNA and CDR2 SNTAGT. The CDR3 loop reads CASSDDRNTDTQYF. CDR3 nucleotides: TGTGCCAGCAGTGATGACAGAAACACAGATACGCAGTATTTT.

V and J are TRBV19 and TRBJ1-1; 7 bases align to TRBD1. Trimming at V came to 6 bases and at J to 2 bases, leaving 6 bases not matched to a gene. This CDR3 spans 14 amino acids. Germline V gene lookup returns CDR1 LNHDA and CDR2 SQIVND (reference sequence). The CDR3 protein is CASSWDSLNTEAFF. The CDR3, as DNA: TGTGCCAGTAGCTGGGACAGCCTTAACACTGAAGCTTTCTTT.

This chain connects TRBV6-5 to TRBJ2-7; a possible D gene is TRBD2 (5 bases). Germline CDR1 MNHEY, CDR2 SVGAGI. This CDR3 has 15 amino acids. Trimming stripped 0 bases from V and 6 bases from J, with 15 bases between. The chain's CDR3 is CASSYSFRGTSEQYF. The CDR3 nucleotides are TGTGCCAGCAGTTACTCATTCCGGGGAACGTCCGAGCAGTACTTC.

CDR3 coding DNA: TGCAGCGTTGACGGGGCTGGAAACACCATATATTTT. It is translated as CSVDGAGNTIYF. This chain connects TRBV29-1 to TRBJ1-3; D not resolved. The CDR3 covers 12 residues. V lost 3 bases and J lost 2, with 5 bases in between. Germline V gives CDR1 SQVTM, CDR2 ANQGSEA.

This clone turned up a few times. The CDR3 DNA reads as TGTGCCAGCAGTTTCGGGGGTGGGAACACTGAAGCTTTCTTT. It encodes CASSFGGGNTEAFF. V is TRBV27 and J is TRBJ1-1, with D tentatively TRBD1 (5 bases). The CDR3 is 14 residues long. V was shortened by 3 bases and J by 1 base, with 9 bases between the two germline ends. CDR1 and CDR2 (germline): MNHEY, SMNVEV (reference sequence).

The chain is built from TRBV5-6 and TRBJ2-5; the D gene is possibly TRBD2 (6 bases). CDR3 length: 15 residues. V lost 4 bases and J 1 base, leaving 14 bases between the germline ends. Germline V gene data show CDR1 as SGHDT and CDR2 as YYEEEE. As DNA, the CDR3 is TGTGCCAGCAGCGAGCGTCGGCGGGGCCAAGAGACCCAGTACTTC. Protein: CASSERRRGQETQYF.

The CDR3 region is CASSPRDRGQETQYF. The DNA of the CDR3 is TGTGCCAGCAGTCCCCGGGACAGGGGGCAAGAGACCCAGTACTTC. The chain recombines TRBV6-5 with TRBJ2-5, with 11 bases lining up with TRBD1. Germline CDR1 is MNHEY and CDR2 is SVGAGI. There are 15 residues in the CDR3. The V and J ends lost 5 bases and 2 bases, in that order; junction bases with no gene match: 4.

This clone was seen once. This chain uses TRBV6-6 with TRBJ1-1; the D is unclear. V was shortened by 2 bases and J by 0 bases, with 7 bases between the two germline ends. The germline CDR1 and CDR2 sequences are MNHNY and SVGAGI (reference sequence). The CDR3 spans 14 residues. The CDR3 DNA is TGTGCCAGCAGTTACCCAACAGTGAACACTGAAGCTTTCTTT. Amino acid sequence: CASSYPTVNTEAFF.

The chain uses TRBV5-1 and TRBJ2-3, with 10 bases fitting TRBD2. V shed 4 bases and J 6 bases; nucleotides not matched to a gene: 11. Germline V CDR1 and CDR2: SGHRS, YFSETQ. CDR3 length equals 16 residues. The DNA for the CDR3 is TGCGCCAGCAGCCTGGGATTGGGACTAGCGACCGATACGCAGTATTTT. Translated: CASSLGLGLATDTQYF.

The CDR3 region has the DNA TGTGCCAGCAGACGGGCTAGCGGGGGCGAGCAGTACTTC. This gives the protein CASRRASGGEQYF. V gene TRBV3-1 (or the pseudogene TRBV3-2) combines with J gene TRBJ2-7; TRBD2 aligns across 10 bases. The CDR3 runs 13 residues. Germline trimming cut 6 bases from V and 6 bases from J; bases unmatched to any gene: 5. Germline CDR1 LGHDT, CDR2 YNNKEL (reference sequence).

This chain connects TRBV3-1 (or the pseudogene TRBV3-2) to TRBJ2-3; 7 bases line up with TRBD2. Losses at the gene ends were 0 bases for V and 0 bases for J; bases not matched to a gene: 9. CDR1 and CDR2 from the germline V gene are LGHDT and YNNKEL (reference sequence). CDR3 size: 18 residues. CDR3 loop: CASSQEGGMVSSTDTQYF. In DNA, the CDR3 is TGTGCCAGCAGCCAAGAGGGAGGGATGGTATCGAGCACAGATACGCAGTATTTT.

The V gene is TRBV19, the J gene TRBJ2-7; D ambiguous. The CDR3 totals 13 residues. Germline V gene sequence: CDR1 LNHDA, CDR2 SQIVND (reference sequence). V lost 7 bases and J lost 2, with 12 bases in between. The chain's CDR3 is CASTPPGTYEQYF. The CDR3 DNA sequence: TGTGCCAGTACCCCACCAGGCACCTACGAGCAGTACTTC.

The chain combines TRBV2 with TRBJ2-2; 8 bases fit TRBD1. V lost 6 bases to trimming and J lost 1 base; unmatched junction nucleotides: 7. Germline CDR1 reads SNHLY; CDR2 reads FYNNEI. The CDR3 has 16 amino acids. CDR3 residues: CASRMDRAMNTGELFF. The CDR3, as DNA: TGTGCCAGCAGGATGGACAGGGCTATGAACACCGGGGAGCTGTTTTTT.

J is TRBJ1-2 and V is TRBV9; 8 positions match TRBD1. The V and J ends lost 3 bases and 5 bases, in that order; junction bases with no gene match: 0. CDR1 and CDR2 (germline): SGDLS, YYNGEE. The CDR3 sequence is 12 residues long. The CDR3: CASSGTGYGYTF. As DNA, the CDR3 is TGTGCCAGCAGCGGGACAGGGTATGGCTACACCTTC.

This clone was seen a single time. The gene calls are TRBV7-2 and TRBJ1-4; D possibly corresponds to TRBD1 (6 bases). V gave up 1 base and J gave up 11 bases, with 14 bases separating them. Germline V lookup: CDR1 SGHTA, CDR2 FQGNSA. There are 14 residues in the CDR3. CDR3 region: CASSLGGEGDKLFF. In DNA, the CDR3 is TGTGCCAGCAGCTTAGGTGGCGAGGGGGATAAACTGTTTTTT.

This clone was counted a single time. The chain carries TRBV9 and TRBJ2-3; tentative D call: TRBD2 (7 bases). CDR3 length: 16 amino acids. CDR1 and CDR2 from the germline V gene are SGDLS and YYNGEE. The V gene lost 0 bases and the J gene lost 8 bases, with 19 bases spanning the gap. In DNA form, the CDR3 reads TGTGCCAGCAGCGTAGCTGAGGGGGGGACTCAGGGTACGCAGTATTTT. Translation: CASSVAEGGTQGTQYF. Combining the CDR3 with reference TRBV9 and TRBJ2-3 gives the whole variable domain DSGVTQTPKHLITATGQRVTLRCSPRSGDLSVYWYQQSLDQGLQFLIQYYNGEERAKGNILERFSAQQFPDLHSELNLSSLELGDSALYFCASSVAEGGTQGTQYFGPGTRLTVL.

The rearrangement uses TRBV5-6 and TRBJ1-6, with TRBD1 as a possible D gene (5 bases). V lost 0 bases and J lost 2, with 12 bases in between. The V gene's germline CDR1 is SGHDT and CDR2 YYEEEE. This CDR3 is built from 17 residues. The chain's CDR3 is CASSLDLPGPYNSPLHF. The CDR3 DNA reads TGTGCCAGCAGCTTGGATTTGCCAGGGCCCTATAATTCACCCCTCCACTTT.

The table lists this clone with a count of one. The CDR3 sequence is CASSRAENTGELFF. CDR3 DNA: TGTGCCAGCAGCCGAGCTGAGAACACCGGGGAGCTGTTTTTT. V and J are TRBV11-2 and TRBJ2-2, with D unclear. This CDR3 spans 14 amino acids. V lost 5 bases, J lost 1 base, and 8 bases lay in between. In germline, CDR1 is SGHAT, CDR2 FQNNGV.

V gene TRBV10-1 combines with J gene TRBJ2-1, with 9 bases lining up with TRBD2. V shed 8 bases, J shed 4 bases, and the junction held 12 bases outside the gene matches. The CDR3 consists of 16 residues. Germline assignment: CDR1 WNHNN and CDR2 SYGVQD (reference sequence). CDR3 region: CASRERGEPHYNEQFF. Written as DNA, the CDR3 is TGCGCCAGCCGAGAGCGGGGGGAACCACATTACAATGAGCAGTTCTTC.

This clone was seen once. The rearrangement links TRBV7-2 to TRBJ1-1; 8 bases map to TRBD1. The trim removed 5 bases at V and 5 bases at J, leaving 7 bases unmatched. CDR1 and CDR2 from the germline V gene are SGHTA and FQGNSA. The length of the CDR3 is 14 residues. In DNA, the CDR3 is TGTGCCAGCAGCCCACTCAACAGGGGGACTGAAGCTTTCTTT. Protein: CASSPLNRGTEAFF.

The J gene is TRBJ1-4, the V gene TRBV3-1 (or the pseudogene TRBV3-2), with D maybe TRBD1 (5 bases). Germline V gene lookup returns CDR1 LGHDT and CDR2 YNNKEL (reference sequence). V was cut by 1 base and J by 7 bases, with 22 bases left in between. CDR3 length equals 18 residues. Written as DNA, the CDR3 is TGTGCCAGCAGCCAAGCGTATAGAGGAAGGCGGGACGGTGAAAAACTGTTTTTT. Translating it yields CASSQAYRGRRDGEKLFF.